These T cell receptor beta chains were read from a single sample in a study of post-analysis software for immune sequencing data. One entry per CDR3 protein results from TCRdb running MiXCR on the PCR reads. Here the sample spans a few hundred thousand distinct CDR3 sequences, about a third being singletons. Sequencing was carried out using blood. All receptors derive from a girl under 18 with multiple sclerosis. Each CDR3 is given with its conserved first and last residue. The D gene is left open where the match is weak. Only part of the rows carry a size: once, few, many, or a class if the clone is expanded.

clone size	V gene	J gene	D gene	CDR3 protein	CDR3 DNA
-	TRBV24-1	TRBJ2-3	TRBD1	CATSDLRTQGVSTDTQYF	TGTGCCACCAGTGATTTGCGGACCCAGGGGGTCAGTACAGATACGCAGTATTTT
-	TRBV5-1	TRBJ1-6	TRBD1	CASSFGQGLNSPLHF	TGCGCCAGCAGCTTTGGACAGGGCTTAAATTCACCCCTCCACTTT
-	TRBV20-1	TRBJ2-3	TRBD2	CSARGPGGPGTQYF	TGCAGTGCCCGGGGACCGGGGGGGCCTGGTACGCAGTATTTT
-	TRBV9	TRBJ1-6	-	CASSVEGPNSPFHF	TGTGCCAGCAGCGTAGAAGGGCCCAATTCACCCTTCCACTTT
-	TRBV7-9	TRBJ1-2	-	CASSLIARGQSGYTF	TGTGCCAGCAGCTTAATCGCCAGGGGTCAGAGCGGCTACACCTTC
few	TRBV10-3	TRBJ2-2	TRBD1	CAISDRVTGVSGELFF	TGTGCCATCAGCGATCGAGTGACAGGGGTATCCGGGGAGCTGTTTTTT
-	TRBV6-5	TRBJ1-1	TRBD1	CATLTGGNTEAFF	TGTGCCACCTTGACAGGGGGGAACACTGAAGCTTTCTTT
-	TRBV6-2/TRBV6-3	TRBJ2-3	TRBD1	CASHGQGADTQYF	TGTGCCAGCCACGGGCAGGGGGCAGATACGCAGTATTTT
-	TRBV6-1	TRBJ2-3	TRBD2	CASSEVAGGTTDTQYF	TGTGCCAGCAGTGAAGTGGCGGGGGGAACTACAGATACGCAGTATTTT
-	TRBV29-1	TRBJ1-1	-	CSAARGFWDTEAFF	TGCAGCGCTGCAAGGGGGTTTTGGGACACTGAAGCTTTCTTT
-	TRBV2	TRBJ2-2	-	CASKEAESTGELFF	TGTGCCAGCAAGGAGGCAGAAAGCACCGGGGAGCTGTTTTTT
few	TRBV18	TRBJ1-2	-	CASSPSGSRNYGYTF	TGTGCCAGCTCACCATCCGGCAGCAGGAACTATGGCTACACCTTC
few	TRBV20-1	TRBJ2-7	-	CSASRPGQTYEQYF	TGCAGTGCTAGCCGTCCGGGCCAAACCTACGAGCAGTACTTC
-	TRBV9	TRBJ2-5	-	CASSVDLVQETQYF	TGTGCCAGCAGCGTAGATCTAGTCCAAGAGACCCAGTACTTC
many	TRBV6-6	TRBJ2-1	-	CASSYEGSSYNEQFF	TGTGCCAGCAGTTATGAGGGAAGCTCCTACAATGAGCAGTTCTTC
many	TRBV20-1	TRBJ2-3	TRBD1	CSARGQDGTDTQYF	TGCAGTGCCAGGGGACAGGATGGCACAGATACGCAGTATTTT
few	TRBV20-1	TRBJ1-2	-	CSATIRTGGHGYTF	TGCAGTGCTACAATTCGGACGGGAGGGCATGGCTACACCTTC
-	TRBV4-1	TRBJ1-2	TRBD1	CASSRPGQGYGYTF	TGCGCCAGCAGCCGACCGGGACAGGGGTATGGCTACACCTTC
-	TRBV7-9	TRBJ1-5	-	CASSGVGQPQHF	TGTGCCAGCAGCGGTGTAGGTCAGCCCCAGCATTTT
few	TRBV28	TRBJ2-3	-	CASSRGYRGDTQYF	TGTGCCAGCAGCCGGGGGTACCGCGGAGATACGCAGTATTTT
few	TRBV3-1	TRBJ2-7	-	CASSPFRGTRYEQYF	TGTGCCAGCAGCCCATTCCGCGGGACCAGGTACGAGCAGTACTTC
-	TRBV7-2	TRBJ1-6	-	CASSLQNRLSPLHF	TGTGCCAGCAGCTTACAGAATAGGTTGTCACCCCTCCACTTT
-	TRBV7-2	TRBJ2-5	-	CASSLEFETQYF	TGTGCCAGCAGCTTGGAGTTCGAGACCCAGTACTTC
-	TRBV24-1	TRBJ1-2	TRBD1	CATRDREGDGYTF	TGTGCCACCCGCGACAGGGAGGGGGATGGCTACACCTTC
few	TRBV5-1	TRBJ2-1	TRBD2	CASSRNGGGEQFF	TGCGCCAGCAGCCGAAATGGGGGGGGAGAGCAGTTCTTC
-	TRBV19	TRBJ1-2	-	CASSTPDGPWGKSGYTF	TGTGCCAGTAGTACCCCGGACGGCCCTTGGGGGAAGAGTGGCTACACCTTC
-	TRBV7-2	TRBJ2-7	TRBD2	CASSLALPGLAGGSYEQYF	TGTGCCAGCAGCTTAGCCCTTCCGGGACTAGCGGGGGGTTCCTACGAGCAGTACTTC